Sequencing of this T cell receptor beta chain was carried out in a study of blood T cell repertoires in COVID-19. Study as a whole: Italy, Spain and the United States were the sources of the convalescent and acute COVID-19 samples. The analysed material was cDNA or gDNA that came from T cells, B-cell-depleted T cells, or PBMCs.

Per the original data handling: How many nucleated cells were present was estimated from reference gene primer amplification. The protocol was immunoSEQ multiplex PCR, while the TCRdb copy is restricted to in-frame clones and leaves out a portion. V, J and clone size reflect that table, while D and trimming were determined from the DNA. The sample records around 77,000 clones, more than 70% being singletons. The CDR3 is made up of 14 amino acids. The germline V gene has CDR1 SGHNT and CDR2 YYREEE (reference sequence). Between the trimmed V and J ends, which lost 2 bases and 1 base, there was a span of 8 bases.

Sequences were obtained from peripheral blood. The source is a man older than 75 with acute or convalescent COVID-19. The rearrangement joins TRBV5-4 to TRBJ2-3; possible D gene TRBD2, 5 bases. The DNA for the CDR3 is TGTGCCAGCAGCTTTAACGGGGGCACAGATACGCAGTATTTT. Translating it yields CASSFNGGTDTQYF.